Sequencing of this TCR beta chain was carried out in a study of cytomegalovirus exposure and HLA in healthy donors (dated by TCRdb to the late 2010s). Describing the broader study: According to a later analysis, the approximately 120 validation repertoires were produced on the same platform as the 666 repertoires of the first cohort. The aim of the study was to test whether cataloging public T cell receptors could identify signatures of past pathogen exposure. Along with the approximately 650-subject first cohort, a separate validation cohort of over a hundred different subjects was used. To predict cytomegalovirus infection status, the study combined high-throughput TCR immunosequencing, statistical association of individual TCRs with disease status, and machine learning. What the research found in general, with its limitations: A later analysis had no HLA typing for the validation cohort, so co-occurrence there was scored across all 130 or so repertoires. While some public TCRs were present in many individuals, most TCR sequences turned up only very rarely across donors. The classifier was reported to diagnose cytomegalovirus status with high specificity and sensitivity in both the original and validation cohorts. The study gave a list of around 170 TCR beta chains associated with cytomegalovirus. The authors suggested that the approach could potentially be extended to other disease states and immunological phenotypes. A few of the identified cytomegalovirus-associated TCR beta chains were confirmed in vitro to be specific for cytomegalovirus antigens. In a later analysis, TCRs clustered in the first cohort were found to also tend to co-occur in the 100 to 150 validation repertoires, with approximately 94% of cluster scores above 0.

The CDR3 runs 14 residues from the cysteine to the phenylalanine. Left in the record is the CDR3 DNA by itself, 42 bases read in frame from the first base. Trimming removed 4 bases from V and 6 bases from J, leaving 12 bases between the germline ends. The germline V gene specifies MDHEN as CDR1 and SYDVKM as CDR2. As for this clone: Its antigen has not been determined. Base qualities were left out, and no much larger clone turns up one base away.

Library method: the immunoSEQ multiplex PCR assay. The original pipeline was this. To diagnose cytomegalovirus status from the catalog of TCR beta chain sequences, a statistical classification framework was built. TCRdb took this table from immuneACCESS and kept in-frame rearrangements with V and J called. Such tables lack part of the clones; where checked against another copy, unresolved V genes explain under half of the gap, and the rest is unexplained. The V and J calls and clone size come from that table; D and trimming were worked out from the DNA. This sample lists tens of thousands of clones; roughly 94% were detected once. 0.55% to 0.75% of the sample rests with the top ten. Donors formed part of the validation cohort, which comprised about 120 subjects and was distinct from the first cohort of fewer than 750 subjects.

This sequence originates from a woman aged 18-30 years in good health and CMV-seronegative. The chain uses TRBV28 and TRBJ1-4; there is no confident call for the D gene. Sequenced sample: PBMCs. CDR3 loop: CASSSPGIHEKLFF. The nucleotide sequence is TGTGCCAGCAGTTCCCCGGGGATTCATGAAAAACTGTTTTTT.